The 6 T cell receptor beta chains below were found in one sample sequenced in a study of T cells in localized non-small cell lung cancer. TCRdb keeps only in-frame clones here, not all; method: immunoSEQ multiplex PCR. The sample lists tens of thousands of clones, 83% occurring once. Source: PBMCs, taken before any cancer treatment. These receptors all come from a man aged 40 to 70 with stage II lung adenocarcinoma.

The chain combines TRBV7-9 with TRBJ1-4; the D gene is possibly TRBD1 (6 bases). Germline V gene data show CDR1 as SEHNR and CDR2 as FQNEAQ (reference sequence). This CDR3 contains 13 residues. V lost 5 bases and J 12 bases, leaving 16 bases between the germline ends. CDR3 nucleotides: TGTGCCAGCAGCCTAGGACACGCAGGGGAACTGTTTTTT. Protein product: CASSLGHAGELFF.

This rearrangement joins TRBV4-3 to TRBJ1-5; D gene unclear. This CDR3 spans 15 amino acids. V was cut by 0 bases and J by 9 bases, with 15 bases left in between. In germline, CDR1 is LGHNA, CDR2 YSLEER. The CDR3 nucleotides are TGCGCCAGCAGCCAAGATCAGCAGGCGCCCAGGCCCCAGCATTTT. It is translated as CASSQDQQAPRPQHF.

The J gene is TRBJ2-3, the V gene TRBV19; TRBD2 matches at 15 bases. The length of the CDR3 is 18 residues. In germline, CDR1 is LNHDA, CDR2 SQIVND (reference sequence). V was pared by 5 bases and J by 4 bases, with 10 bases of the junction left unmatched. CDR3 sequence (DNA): TGTGCCAGTAGTTTGGGACTAGCGGGAGGAGCTGTGGCAGATACGCAGTATTTT. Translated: CASSLGLAGGAVADTQYF.

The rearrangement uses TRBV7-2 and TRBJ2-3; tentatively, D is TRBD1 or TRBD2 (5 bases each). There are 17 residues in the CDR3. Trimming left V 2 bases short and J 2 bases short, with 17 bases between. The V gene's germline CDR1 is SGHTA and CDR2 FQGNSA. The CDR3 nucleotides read TGTGCCAGCAGCTTAATCCCAGGGAGTGGCCTCACAGATACGCAGTATTTT. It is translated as CASSLIPGSGLTDTQYF. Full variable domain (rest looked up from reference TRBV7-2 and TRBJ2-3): GAGVSQSPSNKVTEKGKDVELRCDPISGHTALYWYRQSLGQGLEFLIYFQGNSAPDKSGLPSDRFSAERTGGSVSTLTIQRTQQEDSAVYLCASSLIPGSGLTDTQYFGPGTRLTVL.

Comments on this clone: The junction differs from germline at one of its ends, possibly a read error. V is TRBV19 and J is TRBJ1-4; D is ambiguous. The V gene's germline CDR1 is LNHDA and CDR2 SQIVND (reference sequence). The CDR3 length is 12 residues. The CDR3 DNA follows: TGTGCCAGTAGTATGCGGGATGAGAAACTGTTTTTT. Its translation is CASSMRDEKLFF.

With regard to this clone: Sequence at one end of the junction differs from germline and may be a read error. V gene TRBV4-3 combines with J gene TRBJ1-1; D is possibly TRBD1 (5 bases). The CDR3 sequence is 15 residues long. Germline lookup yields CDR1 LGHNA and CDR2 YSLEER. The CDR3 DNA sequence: TGCGCCAGCAGACAAGATGGGGGTGAGAACACTGAAGCTTTCTTT. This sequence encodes CASRQDGGENTEAFF.